Listed below are T cell receptor beta chains from one sample, sequenced in a study of blood T cell repertoires in COVID-19. The table came from immunoSEQ multiplex PCR; TCRdb's copy has only in-frame clones and leaves some out. The table includes about 66,000 clones, just over 85% detected once. Sample: peripheral blood. The receptors here all came from a man between 45 and 60 years old with active COVID-19. Each CDR3 is given with its conserved first and last residue. D genes are given only for firm matches. Where a row states a size, it is once, few, many or the class of an expanded clone; other rows omit it.

V: TRBV9
size: -
D: -
J: TRBJ2-1
CDR3: CASSSRDFKYNEQFF
DNA: TGTGCCAGCAGCAGCCGGGACTTCAAGTACAATGAGCAGTTCTTC

V: TRBV3-1/TRBV3-2
size: -
D: TRBD2
J: TRBJ2-1
CDR3: CASSRLAGDGEQFF
DNA: TGTGCCAGCAGTCGACTAGCGGGAGATGGTGAGCAGTTCTTC

V: TRBV7-2
size: medium-sized
D: -
J: TRBJ1-4
CDR3: CASSLNNNEKLFF
DNA: TGTGCCAGCAGCCTGAACAATAATGAAAAACTGTTTTTT

V: TRBV11-2
size: -
D: TRBD1
J: TRBJ1-2
CDR3: CASSLLFVRGSYYGYTF
DNA: TGTGCCAGCAGCTTGTTATTTGTCAGGGGGAGTTACTATGGCTACACCTTC

V: TRBV24-1
size: -
D: TRBD2
J: TRBJ2-1
CDR3: CATSDLAASGSGEQFF
DNA: TGTGCCACCAGTGATTTGGCGGCTAGCGGGAGTGGTGAGCAGTTCTTC

V: TRBV19
size: -
D: TRBD2
J: TRBJ2-7
CDR3: CASSYGGYGEQYF
DNA: TGTGCCAGTAGTTACGGGGGGTACGGCGAGCAGTACTTC

V: TRBV15
size: -
D: -
J: TRBJ1-4
CDR3: CATSRGQGNEKLFF
DNA: TGTGCCACCAGCAGAGGGCAGGGGAACGAAAAACTGTTTTTT

V: TRBV28
size: -
D: -
J: TRBJ1-1
CDR3: CASSPYIKTGLNTEAFF
DNA: TGTGCCAGCAGCCCTTACATTAAGACAGGCCTGAACACTGAAGCTTTCTTT

V: TRBV19
size: once
D: -
J: TRBJ2-1
CDR3: CASSIGQYNEQFF
DNA: TGTGCCAGTAGTATAGGCCAGTACAATGAGCAGTTCTTC

V: TRBV2
size: -
D: TRBD1
J: TRBJ1-5
CDR3: CASSLEGTGGQPQHF
DNA: TGTGCCAGCAGTTTAGAGGGGACAGGGGGTCAGCCCCAGCATTTT

V: TRBV3-1/TRBV3-2
size: -
D: -
J: TRBJ2-4
CDR3: CASSQGVVSGRGGNIQYF
DNA: TGTGCCAGCAGCCAAGGAGTTGTAAGTGGGAGAGGGGGAAACATTCAGTACTTC

V: TRBV10-1
size: -
D: TRBD1
J: TRBJ1-5
CDR3: CASRGVGPGGNQPRHF
DNA: TGCGCCAGCAGGGGGGTCGGGCCAGGGGGGAATCAGCCCCGGCATTTT

V: TRBV5-1
size: -
D: TRBD2
J: TRBJ2-3
CDR3: CASSSSGGGRTDTQYF
DNA: TGCGCCAGCAGCTCTTCGGGCGGGGGACGCACAGATACGCAGTATTTT

V: TRBV7-6
size: -
D: TRBD1
J: TRBJ2-7
CDR3: CASSPTTGREQYF
DNA: TGTGCCAGCAGCCCCACGACAGGGCGGGAGCAGTACTTC

V: TRBV3-1/TRBV3-2
size: -
D: -
J: TRBJ1-6
CDR3: CASSHAEMSSYNSPLHF
DNA: TGTGCCAGCAGCCATGCGGAGATGAGCTCCTATAATTCACCCCTCCACTTT

V: TRBV6-5
size: -
D: -
J: TRBJ1-5
CDR3: CASRDTGSSNQPQHF
DNA: TGTGCCAGCAGAGATACGGGGAGCAGCAATCAGCCCCAGCATTTT

V: TRBV20-1
size: -
D: TRBD1
J: TRBJ2-3
CDR3: CSASAGTANTDTQYF
DNA: TGCAGTGCTAGTGCCGGGACAGCCAACACAGATACGCAGTATTTT

V: TRBV7-6
size: -
D: -
J: TRBJ1-3
CDR3: CASAGGAGNTIYF
DNA: TGTGCCAGCGCGGGGGGGGCTGGAAACACCATATATTTT

V: TRBV5-1
size: -
D: -
J: TRBJ2-7
CDR3: CASSLDTPYEQYF
DNA: TGCGCCAGCAGCTTAGACACCCCCTACGAGCAGTACTTC

V: TRBV9
size: -
D: TRBD2
J: TRBJ2-1
CDR3: CASSGSSGVYNEQFF
DNA: TGTGCCAGCAGCGGATCTAGCGGGGTTTACAATGAGCAGTTCTTC

V: TRBV2
size: -
D: -
J: TRBJ1-5
CDR3: CASAGTNQPQHF
DNA: TGTGCCAGCGCGGGGACCAACCAGCCCCAGCATTTT

V: TRBV5-1
size: -
D: -
J: TRBJ1-1
CDR3: CASSPGGKATQMNTEAFF
DNA: TGCGCCAGCAGCCCGGGGGGGAAGGCAACTCAGATGAACACTGAAGCTTTCTTT

V: TRBV6-5
size: -
D: TRBD1
J: TRBJ1-1
CDR3: CASSYSRGPAFF
DNA: TGTGCCAGCAGTTACAGCAGGGGGCCTGCTTTCTTT

V: TRBV24-1
size: -
D: TRBD2
J: TRBJ2-3
CDR3: CATSSAGGTDTQYF
DNA: TGTGCCACCAGTTCAGCGGGAGGCACAGATACGCAGTATTTT

V: TRBV6-5
size: -
D: -
J: TRBJ2-7
CDR3: CASMDRNYEQYF
DNA: TGTGCCAGTATGGACAGAAACTACGAGCAGTACTTC

V: TRBV7-2
size: few
D: -
J: TRBJ2-7
CDR3: CASSPGWGPYEQYF
DNA: TGTGCCAGCAGCCCAGGGTGGGGGCCTTACGAGCAGTACTTC

V: TRBV19
size: -
D: -
J: TRBJ2-3
CDR3: CASSIGWARIDTQYF
DNA: TGTGCCAGTAGTATAGGATGGGCTCGTATAGATACGCAGTATTTT

V: TRBV3-1/TRBV3-2
size: once
D: TRBD1
J: TRBJ2-7
CDR3: CASSRSGQGTYEQYF
DNA: TGTGCCAGCAGCCGATCAGGACAGGGGACCTACGAGCAGTACTTC

V: TRBV12-3/TRBV12-4
size: -
D: TRBD1
J: TRBJ2-5
CDR3: CASSGTAWTQYF
DNA: TGTGCCAGCAGTGGGACAGCGTGGACCCAGTACTTC

V: TRBV19
size: -
D: -
J: TRBJ2-1
CDR3: CASSRQVSSYNEQFF
DNA: TGTGCCAGTAGTAGACAGGTGAGCTCCTACAATGAGCAGTTCTTC

V: TRBV18
size: -
D: -
J: TRBJ2-7
CDR3: CASSPRDSRDEQYF
DNA: TGTGCCAGCTCACCACGGGACTCTAGGGACGAGCAGTACTTC